The T cell receptor beta chain under discussion was sequenced for a study of human T cells and chemical hapten exposure. Study-level results: PT1 expanded TCR counts correlated positively with patch test score.

Time point of the sample: patch test 2, 6 weeks after DPC sensitization. The treatment: therapeutic diphenylcyclopropenone sensitization with weekly scalp DPC. One entry per CDR3 protein results from TCRdb running MiXCR on the RACE reads. The sample includes a few hundred thousand distinct CDR3 sequences, under 6.5% of them seen just once. This CDR3 region has 10 residues. V lost 3 bases and J lost 8, with 7 bases in between. Germline V gene sequence: CDR1 SQVTM, CDR2 ANQGSEA. This clonotype came up many times. Its antigen is still unknown. This sequence originates from a woman aged 18-35 years with alopecia areata. Some clones in this sample may be carry-over from other donors' samples. This sequence joins TRBV29-1 and TRBJ1-1, with D unresolved. Source: whole blood, taken in connection with sensitization to the hapten diphenylcyclopropenone (DPC). The CDR3 DNA reads TGCAGCGTTGATATGGCAGAAGCTTTCTTT. As protein: CSVDMAEAFF.